Listed below are T cell receptor beta chains from one sample, sequenced in a study of T-cell reconstitution after alpha-beta-depleted transplantation in children. Using its own MiXCR run on the PCR reads, TCRdb lists one record per CDR3 protein. The table includes about 830,000 distinct CDR3 sequences, 16% detected once. Sequences were derived from PBMCs, mostly from graft donor cells, sampled 360 days after TCRalphabeta/CD19-depleted stem cell transplant. The receptor set was obtained from a male patient younger than 18 who had a stem cell transplant for acute lymphoblastic leukemia, so the T cells may come from the graft donor. Each CDR3 is given without its conserved first and last residue. The order of the fields is J gene, CDR3 length, V gene, CDR3 protein.

j_call: TRBJ2-1
cdr3_length: 9
v_call: TRBV7-3
cdr3_aa: ASFDWGEQF

j_call: TRBJ1-2
cdr3_length: 14
v_call: TRBV4-2
cdr3_aa: ASSQAGTRGTYGYT

j_call: TRBJ2-1
cdr3_length: 16
v_call: TRBV5-1
cdr3_aa: ASSFGRGWLARYNEQF

j_call: TRBJ2-5
cdr3_length: 14
v_call: TRBV7-9
cdr3_aa: ASSLTRGYFRETQY

j_call: TRBJ2-7
cdr3_length: 12
v_call: TRBV20-1
cdr3_aa: SASLAGGPYEQY

j_call: TRBJ2-7
cdr3_length: 11
v_call: TRBV6-1
cdr3_aa: ASRRTLAYEQY

j_call: TRBJ2-1
cdr3_length: 15
v_call: TRBV27
cdr3_aa: ASRPRQGLSSYNEQF

j_call: TRBJ2-7
cdr3_length: 13
v_call: TRBV7-9
cdr3_aa: ASSPRTGRLYEQY

j_call: TRBJ2-2
cdr3_length: 13
v_call: TRBV12-3/TRBV12-4
cdr3_aa: ASSSGPPRPGELF

j_call: TRBJ1-2
cdr3_length: 12
v_call: TRBV6-1
cdr3_aa: ASSIRDSRYGYT

j_call: TRBJ2-7
cdr3_length: 11
v_call: TRBV10-3
cdr3_aa: ATQGKIPYEQY

j_call: TRBJ2-1
cdr3_length: 12
v_call: TRBV7-9
cdr3_aa: ASSLVSGNNEQF

j_call: TRBJ2-5
cdr3_length: 10
v_call: TRBV5-1
cdr3_aa: ASSIQKLPQY

j_call: TRBJ1-5
cdr3_length: 14
v_call: TRBV5-5
cdr3_aa: ASSFFGTGVNQPQH

j_call: TRBJ2-2
cdr3_length: 13
v_call: TRBV9
cdr3_aa: ASSAGQGATGELF

j_call: TRBJ1-1
cdr3_length: 9
v_call: TRBV30
cdr3_aa: ALTPDRGAF

j_call: TRBJ2-7
cdr3_length: 14
v_call: TRBV5-1
cdr3_aa: ASSLVLARGSYEQY

j_call: TRBJ1-2
cdr3_length: 13
v_call: TRBV5-1
cdr3_aa: ASSGSRVDGYGYT

j_call: TRBJ1-4
cdr3_length: 13
v_call: TRBV20-1
cdr3_aa: SARGDGVPNEKLF

j_call: TRBJ2-3
cdr3_length: 17
v_call: TRBV6-5
cdr3_aa: ASSFSRSGRARSTDTQY

j_call: TRBJ2-7
cdr3_length: 15
v_call: TRBV27
cdr3_aa: ASSLSRPGTGLYEQY

j_call: TRBJ2-2
cdr3_length: 12
v_call: TRBV7-3
cdr3_aa: ASSFYGNTGELF

j_call: TRBJ2-7
cdr3_length: 12
v_call: TRBV19
cdr3_aa: ASSQLAGGNEQY

j_call: TRBJ2-5
cdr3_length: 10
v_call: TRBV19
cdr3_aa: ASSMGRETQY